This paragraph covers one TCR beta chain sequence. There are 14 residues in the CDR3. Per germline, CDR1 LGHNA and CDR2 YSLEER. V was cut by 5 bases and J by 5 bases, with 12 bases left in between. Adults with ileal or ileocolonic Crohn's disease and an indication for resection were eligible. This entry belongs to a study of T cell repertoires in ileal Crohn's disease. The protocol was immunoSEQ multiplex PCR, while the TCRdb copy is restricted to in-frame clones and leaves out a portion. The data show 4,000 to 5,000 clones, with 70% to 80% seen just once and 6.9% held by the top ten. This rearrangement joins TRBV4-3 to TRBJ2-2; D is possibly TRBD1 (6 bases). Sequenced: ileal tissue. The sequence derives from an adult with Crohn's disease. CDR3 sequence: CASSADRTTGELFF. The CDR3 DNA reads as TGCGCCAGCAGCGCTGACAGGACAACCGGGGAGCTGTTTTTT.